A single sample is the source of the 25 T cell receptor beta chains below, sequenced in a study of shared T cell receptors in the human thymus (dated by TCRdb to the early 2020s). The library was obtained by the immunoSEQ multiplex PCR assay. TCRdb re-hosts the immuneACCESS table, in-frame sequences only. Its copies lack some clones; in the studies checked, an unresolved V gene accounts for under half of them, and the cause for the rest is not known. This sample comprises about 500,000 clones, 70% to 80% of them detected only once. The top ten clonotypes cover about 0.013% of the sample. This sample was also put to use in a study of human thymus T cells.

Material: thymocytes. These receptors originate from a boy less than two years old with a congenital heart defect. Donor details come from another sample of the same person, matched by shared clones.

J is TRBJ2-1 and V is TRBV5-1; 14 positions match TRBD2. Trimming at V came to 4 bases and at J to 6 bases, leaving 6 bases not matched to a gene. Germline V gene lookup returns CDR1 SGHRS and CDR2 YFSETQ. The CDR3 consists of 16 residues. CDR3 sequence reads: CASSKSGTSGGNEQFF. The CDR3 DNA reads TGCGCCAGCAGCAAATCCGGGACTAGCGGGGGCAATGAGCAGTTCTTC.

This clone was seen once. J is TRBJ1-1 and V is TRBV14; TRBD1 matches at 8 bases. Germline V gene lookup returns CDR1 SGHDN and CDR2 FVKESK. The V and J ends lost 3 bases and 7 bases, in that order; junction bases with no gene match: 10. This CDR3 region has 15 residues. CDR3: CASSHRDRGAHEAFF. DNA for the CDR3: TGTGCCAGCAGCCACCGAGACAGGGGCGCGCATGAAGCTTTCTTT.

The chain carries TRBV30 and TRBJ1-2; D is uncertain. The CDR3 spans 13 residues. Germline V gene lookup returns CDR1 GTSNPN and CDR2 SVGIG (reference sequence). The V end was cut by 2 bases, the J end by 4 bases, with 11 bases between. CDR3 DNA: TGTGCCTGGAGTCCCTCTACTTCCTATGGCTACACCTTC. Protein sequence: CAWSPSTSYGYTF.

This sequence joins TRBV18 and TRBJ2-1, with D unresolved. The V and J ends lost 1 base and 0 bases respectively, with 13 bases between them. The CDR3 consists of 17 residues. CDR1 and CDR2 (germline): KGHSH, LQKENI. CDR3 DNA sequence: TGTGCCAGCTCACCACGCGCGGTCAGAAGCTCCTACAATGAGCAGTTCTTC. Translated, it gives CASSPRAVRSSYNEQFF.

The chain links TRBV5-6 to TRBJ2-2, with 10 nucleotides matching TRBD2. Losses at the gene ends were 4 bases for V and 1 base for J; bases not matched to a gene: 4. The CDR3 consists of 16 residues. The germline CDR1 and CDR2 sequences are SGHDT and YYEEEE. DNA for the CDR3: TGTGCCAGCAGCGGGTGGACTAGCGGGAACACCGGGGAGCTGTTTTTT. The encoded protein is CASSGWTSGNTGELFF.

The chain has TRBV11-2 and TRBJ2-1, with TRBD2 matching 7 bases. Germline V lookup: CDR1 SGHAT, CDR2 FQNNGV. After removal of 1 base from V and 4 bases from J, the junction contained 10 bases not matched to a gene. The CDR3 runs 17 residues. The CDR3 reads CASSLVPGGSGYNEQFF. CDR3 DNA: TGTGCCAGCAGCTTAGTCCCTGGCGGGAGCGGGTACAATGAGCAGTTCTTC.

This clone was counted once. The V call is TRBV7-8, the J call TRBJ2-7, with 8 bases aligning to TRBD2. The germline CDR1 and CDR2 sequences are SGHVS and FQNEAQ. V was clipped by 6 bases and J by 3 bases; unmatched bases: 4. CDR3 length: 13 residues. The CDR3 spells CASRLAGFYEQYF. In nucleotides, the CDR3 is TGTGCCAGCAGGCTAGCGGGTTTCTACGAGCAGTACTTC.

This clone appeared a few times. The chain recombines TRBV2 with TRBJ2-7; 9 positions agree with TRBD1. V shed 5 bases, J shed 2 bases, and the junction held 19 bases outside the gene matches. The length of the CDR3 is 19 residues. Germline CDR1 reads SNHLY; CDR2 reads FYNNEI. CDR3 sequence: CASSNPGQGISHRAYEQYF. The CDR3 nucleotides read TGTGCCAGCAGTAATCCGGGACAGGGTATTTCTCATCGCGCCTACGAGCAGTACTTC.

This clone was picked up one time. The CDR3 protein is CASSVAGQRLPGNTIYF. The CDR3 DNA reads as TGTGCCAGCAGCGTAGCGGGACAAAGATTGCCTGGAAACACCATATATTTT. J is TRBJ1-3 and V is TRBV9, with D perhaps matching TRBD1 (6 bases). The V gene lost 0 bases and the J gene lost 2 bases, with 15 bases spanning the gap. Germline V gene data show CDR1 as SGDLS and CDR2 as YYNGEE. The CDR3 length is 17 residues.

The rearrangement uses TRBV2 and TRBJ1-2, with 8 bases identical to TRBD1. J gave up 5 bases and V 5 bases, and 4 bases lay outside the gene matches. The CDR3 is 13 amino acids. CDR1 is SNHLY, CDR2 FYNNEI, per germline. The CDR3 loop reads CASSMDRAYGYTF. Here the CDR3 DNA reads TGTGCCAGCAGTATGGACAGGGCATATGGCTACACCTTC.

The J gene is TRBJ2-2, the V gene TRBV5-4, with a weak D call TRBD2 (6 bases). V shed 2 bases and J shed 0 bases, with 20 bases lying between them. CDR1 is SGHNT, CDR2 YYREEE, per germline (reference sequence). The CDR3 is made up of 19 amino acids. CDR3 nucleotide sequence: TGTGCCAGCAGCTTCCACCGCTTGCGGGACGCATCGAACACCGGGGAGCTGTTTTTT. Its translation: CASSFHRLRDASNTGELFF.

Comments on this clone: Germline and junction disagree at one end, which may indicate a read error. The chain uses TRBV5-6 and TRBJ1-1; 7 positions match TRBD1. Germline CDR1 SGHDT, CDR2 YYEEEE. The CDR3 is 15 residues long. In nucleotides, the CDR3 is TGTGCCGGCAGCCTTAGACAGGGTGAGAACACTGAAGCTTTCTTT. It specifies CAGSLRQGENTEAFF.

This clone appeared a few times. V is TRBV5-4 and J is TRBJ2-7, with 7 bases that match TRBD1. V shed 0 bases, J shed 0 bases, and the junction held 9 bases outside the gene matches. The length of the CDR3 is 17 residues. In germline, CDR1 is SGHNT, CDR2 YYREEE (reference sequence). The CDR3, as DNA: TGTGCCAGCAGCTTGGCCGGGGACAGCAGGAGCTCCTACGAGCAGTACTTC. Translation: CASSLAGDSRSSYEQYF.

The V gene is TRBV5-4, the J gene TRBJ2-6, with 7 positions matching TRBD1. Trimming took 9 bases from V and 0 from J; bases not matched to a gene: 9. CDR3 size: 16 residues. Germline loops: CDR1 SGHNT, CDR2 YYREEE (reference sequence). The chain's CDR3 is CAIGTAKSSGANVLTF. The CDR3 region has the DNA TGTGCCATTGGGACAGCCAAGAGCTCTGGGGCCAACGTCCTGACTTTC.

The V gene is TRBV15, the J gene TRBJ1-2; 8 bases are a match to TRBD1. The trim removed 0 bases at V and 6 bases at J, leaving 12 bases unmatched. This CDR3 has 17 amino acids. Germline values: CDR1 LNHNV, CDR2 YYDKDF (reference sequence). The CDR3: CATSRDRKTGVQDGYTF. The CDR3 bases are TGTGCCACCAGCAGAGACCGAAAGACAGGGGTTCAGGATGGCTACACCTTC.

V usage is TRBV27 and J usage is TRBJ2-3; D may be TRBD2 (5 bases). This CDR3 comprises 16 residues. Trimming shortened V by 5 bases and J by 0 bases, and 15 bases separated the two germline ends. CDR1 MNHEY and CDR2 SMNVEV come from the germline V gene (reference sequence). The CDR3 DNA reads as TGTGCCAGCAGTCACCTTACCAGGACTAGCACAGATACGCAGTATTTT. It yields the protein CASSHLTRTSTDTQYF.

The chain combines TRBV7-2 with TRBJ2-1; 10 positions agree with TRBD2. The CDR3 sequence is 15 residues long. V was clipped by 4 bases and J by 6 bases; unmatched bases: 6. The germline V gene has CDR1 SGHTA and CDR2 FQGNSA. CDR3 amino acids: CASSSSGRAFNEQFF. The CDR3 nucleotides are TGTGCCAGCAGCTCCAGCGGGAGGGCCTTCAATGAGCAGTTCTTC.

This sequence joins TRBV10-1 and TRBJ1-3, with D possibly TRBD1 on 6 matching bases. This CDR3 has 13 residues. Germline V gene lookup returns CDR1 WNHNN and CDR2 SYGVQD (reference sequence). V lost 6 bases and J 5 bases, leaving 11 bases between the germline ends. The CDR3: CASRRDTRNTIYF. CDR3 in DNA: TGCGCCAGCAGGAGGGACACCAGAAACACCATATATTTT.

This clone was picked up one time. The rearrangement uses TRBV5-5 and TRBJ2-7, with 8 bases identical to TRBD2. Germline V gives CDR1 SGHKS, CDR2 YYEKEE (reference sequence). V shed 3 bases and J 6 bases; nucleotides not matched to a gene: 8. The CDR3 is 14 residues long. As DNA, the CDR3 is TGTGCCAGCAGCTCCCGGAGAGCGGGAGTCGAGCAGTACTTC. Encoded protein: CASSSRRAGVEQYF.

This clone was observed a single time. The chain combines TRBV5-8 with TRBJ2-1, with 10 bases fitting TRBD2. The CDR3 consists of 15 residues. The ends lost 2 bases at V and 6 bases at J; junction bases unmatched: 5. The germline V gene has CDR1 SGHTS and CDR2 YDEGEE. The chain's CDR3 is CASSFQREGPNEQFF. In DNA form, the CDR3 reads TGTGCCAGCAGCTTCCAGCGGGAGGGCCCCAATGAGCAGTTCTTC.

This chain connects TRBV5-1 to TRBJ2-1, with D uncertain. Trimming left V 0 bases short and J 9 bases short, with 4 bases between. The CDR3 is made up of 11 amino acids. The germline CDR1 and CDR2 sequences are SGHRS and YFSETQ. The CDR3 bases are TGCGCCAGCAGCTTGGACAGTGAGCAGTTCTTC. Encoded protein: CASSLDSEQFF.

The chain employs TRBV27 and TRBJ1-6; 10 nucleotides align to TRBD1. The germline gives CDR1 MNHEY, CDR2 SMNVEV (reference sequence). The J segment lost 8 bases and the V segment lost 10 bases, leaving 17 bases of the junction unmatched. The CDR3 length is 17 residues. The CDR3 spells CATKRVPPGTGDSPLHF. The CDR3 DNA follows: TGTGCCACCAAGCGAGTGCCCCCGGGGACAGGGGATTCACCCCTCCACTTT.

The chain links TRBV15 to TRBJ2-3, with D possibly matching TRBD2 (6 bases). Trimming left V 2 bases short and J 1 base short, with 13 bases between. Per the germline V gene, CDR1 is LNHNV and CDR2 is YYDKDF (reference sequence). This CDR3 is 16 amino acids long. The chain's CDR3 is CATSRLGTPGTDTQYF. The CDR3 region has the DNA TGTGCCACCAGCAGACTCGGGACTCCAGGCACAGATACGCAGTATTTT.

The chain couples TRBV13 to TRBJ2-7; D ambiguous. The CDR3 spans 15 residues. The germline V gene has CDR1 PRHDT and CDR2 FYEKMQ (reference sequence). Trimming shortened V by 0 bases and J by 0 bases, and 9 bases separated the two germline ends. CDR3: CASSLGSRLSYEQYF. The CDR3 nucleotides are TGTGCCAGCAGCTTAGGAAGCAGACTCTCCTACGAGCAGTACTTC.

V and J are TRBV28 and TRBJ2-7; D is unresolved. The germline V gene encodes CDR1 MDHEN and CDR2 SYDVKM. V gave up 5 bases and J gave up 5 bases, with 16 bases separating them. The CDR3 loop spans 14 amino acids. The CDR3 loop is CASSPRGPLDEQYF. As DNA, the CDR3 is TGTGCCAGCAGTCCACGCGGCCCCTTAGACGAGCAGTACTTC.